The rows below give T cell receptor beta chains drawn from one sample of a study of regulatory T cells in long-lasting Graves disease. TCRdb itself ran the multiplex PCR reads through MiXCR, one entry per CDR3 protein. The sample lists some 410,000 distinct CDR3 sequences, roughly 17% seen once, with about 11% in the top ten. The sample also formed part of further work on T cells in Graves' hyperthyroidism and ophthalmopathy.

Material: peripheral blood mononuclear cells (PBMCs), obtained at new diagnosis, from a patient treated with antithyroid drugs. Every receptor here comes from a woman aged 30 to 39 with Graves disease. The CDR3 runs from the conserved cysteine through the conserved F or W. Fields, in order: V gene, clone size, J gene, D gene, CDR3 DNA, CDR3 protein. A D gene is named only where the DNA matches it firmly. For some rows the clone size is stated as once, few or many, or as a class when expanded; others skip it.

TRBV10-3	many	TRBJ2-7	TRBD2	TGTGCCATTGGCCGGGCGGGAGGGTACGAGCAGTACTTC	CAIGRAGGYEQYF
TRBV7-9	NA	TRBJ2-5	NA	TGTGCCAGCAGCTTAGTGATACAGAACCCGGCCGGAGAGACCCAGTACTTC	CASSLVIQNPAGETQYF
TRBV10-2	NA	TRBJ2-2	TRBD1	TGCGCCAGCGGAAGACTTACAGGGGGTACCCCCGGGGAGCTGTTTTTT	CASGRLTGGTPGELFF
TRBV14	NA	TRBJ1-6	TRBD1	TGTGCCAGCAGCCAACTCGACAGGGAGGAATCACCCCTCCACTTT	CASSQLDREESPLHF
TRBV27	NA	TRBJ1-2	NA	TGTGCCAGCAGTTTATCAGGAACCGGCAGCTACACCTTC	CASSLSGTGSYTF
TRBV19	NA	TRBJ2-1	TRBD2	TGTGCCAATAGTATTGGACTAGCGGAGTACAATGAGCAGTTCTTC	CANSIGLAEYNEQFF
TRBV27	many	TRBJ2-3	NA	NA	CASSSSGRADTQYF
TRBV2	few	TRBJ2-2	NA	TGTGCCAGCAGCCGAACACGGGGCGCGGACACCGGGGAGCTGTTTTTT	CASSRTRGADTGELFF
TRBV28	many	TRBJ2-1	NA	TGTGCCAGCAGCCCACCTGTCACCGGACATGAGCAGTTCTTC	CASSPPVTGHEQFF
TRBV7-2	many	TRBJ2-3	NA	TGTGCCAGCAGCTTCCTGTCTTACAACGGGGATACGCAGTATTTT	CASSFLSYNGDTQYF
TRBV7-8	NA	TRBJ2-7	TRBD2	TGTGCCAGCAGCCAGCGGGGCAGTACTATCTACGAGCAGTACTTC	CASSQRGSTIYEQYF
TRBV5-1	NA	TRBJ2-2	TRBD2	TGCGCCAGCCGTAGCGGGAGCACCGGGGAGCTGTTTTTT	CASRSGSTGELFF
TRBV3-1	few	TRBJ2-3	TRBD1	TGTGCCAGCGTTGCAGGGGGCTGGGGGACAGATACGCAGTATTTT	CASVAGGWGTDTQYF
TRBV4-1	many	TRBJ2-5	TRBD1	TGCGCCAGCAGCCAAGATAGGAGGCAGGGGGCTTTTTACTTC	CASSQDRRQGAFYF
TRBV11-3	many	TRBJ2-7	NA	TGTGCCAGCAGCTTAGGACAGGCCTCCTACGAGCAGTACTTC	CASSLGQASYEQYF
TRBV28	many	TRBJ2-7	NA	TGTGCCAGCAGTTTGCCCCGGACCCTAGCCTACGAGCAGTACTTC	CASSLPRTLAYEQYF
TRBV6-6	few	TRBJ2-7	NA	TGTGCCAGCAGTTACTCGGGGGGGACAGTCCTCTACGAGCAGTACTTC	CASSYSGGTVLYEQYF
TRBV20-1	many	TRBJ2-3	NA	TGCAGTGCTTTCCGGCGGCTCATCACAGATACGCAGTATTTT	CSAFRRLITDTQYF
TRBV28	few	TRBJ2-2	NA	TGTGCCAGCACCCCTTTAGGGGACACCGGGGAGCTGTTTTTT	CASTPLGDTGELFF
TRBV28	many	TRBJ1-2	NA	TGTGCCAGCAGTTTATGGGACAGAGGCTATGGCTACACCTTC	CASSLWDRGYGYTF
TRBV30	many	TRBJ1-2	TRBD1	TGTGCCTGGAGTGTACTGCAGGGGGCCTTAGGTGGCTACACCTTC	CAWSVLQGALGGYTF
TRBV6-2/TRBV6-3	many	TRBJ2-7	TRBD1	TGTGCCAGCAGCCCTACCCGACAAACCGGGACAGGGAGGAACGAGCAGTACTTC	CASSPTRQTGTGRNEQYF
TRBV18	many	TRBJ2-5	NA	TGTGCCAGCTCACCACCGTCTTTGGAGACCCAGTACTTC	CASSPPSLETQYF
TRBV5-1	many	TRBJ2-7	TRBD1	TGCGCCAGCAGCAAAACCGGGACAGGGACTTACGAGCAGTACTTC	CASSKTGTGTYEQYF
TRBV20-1	few	TRBJ2-1	NA	TGCAGTGCTAGAGACCACACGTCAGGAGTCAAGAGCGAGCAGTTCTTC	CSARDHTSGVKSEQFF
TRBV7-2	NA	TRBJ2-1	TRBD2	TGTGCCAGCAGCACCTCTGGGACTAGCGGGAATGAGCAGTTCTTC	CASSTSGTSGNEQFF
TRBV6-1	many	TRBJ1-4	NA	TGTGCCAGGACAAGGCGAGGCCCTAATGAAAAACTGTTTTTT	CARTRRGPNEKLFF
TRBV13	many	TRBJ2-7	TRBD2	TGTGCCAGCAGCCCGACTAGCGGGAGAACTCGCGAGCAGTACTTC	CASSPTSGRTREQYF
TRBV14	many	TRBJ2-1	TRBD2	TGTGCCAGCAGCCAAGAGGGAGGGAGGGATGAGCAGTTCTTC	CASSQEGGRDEQFF
TRBV24-1	NA	TRBJ2-5	NA	TGTGCCACCTATCGGGACACCCAAGAAGAGACCCAGTACTTC	CATYRDTQEETQYF
TRBV20-1	NA	TRBJ2-2	NA	TGCAGTGCTAGAGTTGGTGGGAACACCGGGGAGCTGTTTTTT	CSARVGGNTGELFF
TRBV24-1	NA	TRBJ2-5	NA	TGTGCCACCAGTGACCCCGGGCCAGGGGGGGGAGAGACCCAGTACTTC	CATSDPGPGGGETQYF
TRBV20-1	many	TRBJ2-1	NA	TGCAGTGCTAGAGATCAGAGAGGAAGCAATGAGCAGTTCTTC	CSARDQRGSNEQFF
TRBV6-2/TRBV6-3	many	TRBJ2-1	TRBD2	TGTGCCAGCAGATACCTAGCGGGAGGCAATGAGCAGTTCTTC	CASRYLAGGNEQFF
TRBV4-1	few	TRBJ2-1	TRBD2	TGCGCCAGCAGCCAAGATTCCGGGACTAGCGGGAGAGTCGGCCCAAATGAGCAGTTCTTC	CASSQDSGTSGRVGPNEQFF
TRBV28	many	TRBJ2-7	NA	TGTGCCAGCAGGTTGGGGTCGGAGGCCGAGCAGTACTTC	CASRLGSEAEQYF
TRBV6-1	NA	TRBJ2-7	NA	TGTGCCAGCAGTCCGGACAGTTTTCCCTACGAGCAGTACTTC	CASSPDSFPYEQYF
TRBV19	few	TRBJ1-1	NA	TGTGCCAGTAGTATAGGCGGGGGCGTTCGGACTGAAGCTTTCTTT	CASSIGGGVRTEAFF
TRBV7-8	many	TRBJ1-5	NA	TGTGCCAGCAGCCCCCCCAGGAGCTCAAGAGATCAGCCCCAGCATTTT	CASSPPRSSRDQPQHF
TRBV6-1	few	TRBJ1-3	NA	TGTGCCACACAGGACTCTGGAAACACCATATATTTT	CATQDSGNTIYF
TRBV20-1	many	TRBJ2-3	NA	TGCAGTGCTACAGAGACTTACGCCTCTAGCACAGATACGCAGTATTTT	CSATETYASSTDTQYF
TRBV20-1	NA	TRBJ2-7	NA	TGCAGTGCTAGAGATGTCGGGAGACCCCTGGGAGAGCAGTACTTC	CSARDVGRPLGEQYF
TRBV7-8	many	TRBJ2-3	TRBD2	TGTGCCAGCAGCTTAGCTCGTAGCGGGAGAGGAAATACGCAGTATTTT	CASSLARSGRGNTQYF
TRBV6-1	many	TRBJ2-2	TRBD2	TGTGCCAGCAGACCGGGACTAGCGAACACCGGGGAGCTGTTTTTT	CASRPGLANTGELFF
TRBV28	many	TRBJ2-3	TRBD2	TGTGCCAGCAGTTCCGTCGCGGGAGGGAGGTACACAGATACGCAGTATTTT	CASSSVAGGRYTDTQYF
TRBV20-1	NA	TRBJ2-7	TRBD1	TGCAGCTACAGGGGAGCCTACGAGCAGTACTTC	CSYRGAYEQYF
TRBV29-1	once	TRBJ2-1	NA	TGCAGCGTTGAGGGGCAGGGTGTTATCGATGAGCAGTTCTTC	CSVEGQGVIDEQFF
TRBV20-1	many	TRBJ1-4	NA	TGCAGTGCGAGGACAGATACGGAAAAACTGTTTTTT	CSARTDTEKLFF
TRBV6-1	NA	TRBJ1-6	NA	TGTGCCAGCAGAACCCCAGGAGGGAGCTCCTATAATTCACCCCTCCACTTT	CASRTPGGSSYNSPLHF
TRBV6-2/TRBV6-3	many	TRBJ1-4	NA	TGTGCCAGCAGTTACGATGGGTCCCCTTCGACTAATGAAAAACTGTTTTTT	CASSYDGSPSTNEKLFF
TRBV30	many	TRBJ2-7	TRBD1	TGTGCCTGGAGTCTGGACAGGGTCGAGCAGTACTTC	CAWSLDRVEQYF
TRBV20-1	many	TRBJ2-3	NA	TGCAGTGCCCCCGCACAGAATACAGATACGCAGTATTTT	CSAPAQNTDTQYF
TRBV7-2	many	TRBJ2-1	NA	TGTGCCAGCAGCCCCGATACAGGGCCCCAGTGGTTCTTC	CASSPDTGPQWFF
TRBV20-1	few	TRBJ2-7	TRBD1	TGCAGTGCTAGAGGGTCCGGGACAGGGGTTCACAACGAGCAGTACTTC	CSARGSGTGVHNEQYF
TRBV28	many	TRBJ2-7	NA	TGTGCCAGCAGTTTATCCAGCAGTGTGGGCTCATATCGATTC	CASSLSSSVGSYRF
TRBV4-2	few	TRBJ2-3	NA	TGTGCCAGCAGCCAGGTTGGGGGCGGGAGAGTGGCAGATACGCAGTATTTT	CASSQVGGGRVADTQYF
TRBV20-1	few	TRBJ2-1	NA	TGCAGTGCTAGTCCGTACGTAGCGGAAACCTACAATGAGCAGTTCTTC	CSASPYVAETYNEQFF
TRBV7-8	many	TRBJ2-3	TRBD2	TGTGCCAGCAGCTTGCGGGAGACGACCACAGATACGCAGTATTTT	CASSLRETTTDTQYF
TRBV5-4	few	TRBJ2-1	NA	TGTGCCAACGGAGGAGGGCCTGAGCAGTTCTTC	CANGGGPEQFF